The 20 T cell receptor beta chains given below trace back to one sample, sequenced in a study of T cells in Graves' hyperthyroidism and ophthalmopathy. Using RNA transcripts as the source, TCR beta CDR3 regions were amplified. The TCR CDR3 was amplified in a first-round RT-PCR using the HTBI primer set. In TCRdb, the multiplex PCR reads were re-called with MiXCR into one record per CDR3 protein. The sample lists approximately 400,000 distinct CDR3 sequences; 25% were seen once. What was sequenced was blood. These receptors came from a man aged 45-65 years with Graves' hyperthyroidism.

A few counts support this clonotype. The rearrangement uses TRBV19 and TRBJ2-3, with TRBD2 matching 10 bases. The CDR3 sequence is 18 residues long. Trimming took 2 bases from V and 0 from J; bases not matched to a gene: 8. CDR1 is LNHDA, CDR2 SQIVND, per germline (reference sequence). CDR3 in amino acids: CASSIILAGVGSTDTQYF. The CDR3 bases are TGTGCCAGTAGTATAATTCTAGCGGGAGTTGGGAGCACAGATACGCAGTATTTT.

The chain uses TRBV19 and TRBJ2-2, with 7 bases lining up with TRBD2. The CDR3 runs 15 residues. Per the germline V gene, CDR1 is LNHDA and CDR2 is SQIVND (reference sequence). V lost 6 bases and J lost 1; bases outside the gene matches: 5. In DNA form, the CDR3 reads TGTGCCAGTAGCCGCGGGAGTTGGAACACCGGGGAGCTGTTTTTT. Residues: CASSRGSWNTGELFF.

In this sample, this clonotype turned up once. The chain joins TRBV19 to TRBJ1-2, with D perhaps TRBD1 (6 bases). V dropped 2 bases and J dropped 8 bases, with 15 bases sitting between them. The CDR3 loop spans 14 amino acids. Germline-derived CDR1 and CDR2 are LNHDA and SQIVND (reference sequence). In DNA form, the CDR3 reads TGTGCCAGTAGTATATTCGGGGGCGCGGTCGGCTACACCTTC. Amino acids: CASSIFGGAVGYTF. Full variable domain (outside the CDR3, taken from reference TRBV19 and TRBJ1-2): DGGITQSPKYLFRKEGQNVTLSCEQNLNHDAMYWYRQDPGQGLRLIYYSQIVNDFQKGDIAEGYSVSREKKESFPLTVTSAQKNPTAFYLCASSIFGGAVGYTFGSGTRLTVV.

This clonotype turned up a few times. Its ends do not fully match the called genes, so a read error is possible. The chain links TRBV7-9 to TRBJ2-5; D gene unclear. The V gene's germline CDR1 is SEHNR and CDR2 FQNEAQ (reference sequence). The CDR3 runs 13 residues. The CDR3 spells CASRLPPQETQHF. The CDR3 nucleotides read TGTGCCAGCAGACTACCTCCCCAAGAGACCCAGCACTTC.

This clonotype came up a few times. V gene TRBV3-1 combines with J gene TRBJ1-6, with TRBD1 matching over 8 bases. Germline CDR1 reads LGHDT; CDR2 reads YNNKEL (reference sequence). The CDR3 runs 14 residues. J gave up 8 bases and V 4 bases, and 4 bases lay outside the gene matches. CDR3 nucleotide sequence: TGTGCCAGCAGCCCCAGGGGGCCTTATTCACCCCTCCACTTT. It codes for CASSPRGPYSPLHF.

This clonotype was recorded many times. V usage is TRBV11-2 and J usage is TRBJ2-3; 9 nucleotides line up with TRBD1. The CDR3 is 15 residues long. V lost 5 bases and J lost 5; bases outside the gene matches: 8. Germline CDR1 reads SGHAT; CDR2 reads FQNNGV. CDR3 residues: CASSPGQGMRDTQYF. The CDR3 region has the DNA TGTGCCAGCAGCCCAGGACAGGGGATGAGAGATACGCAGTATTTT.

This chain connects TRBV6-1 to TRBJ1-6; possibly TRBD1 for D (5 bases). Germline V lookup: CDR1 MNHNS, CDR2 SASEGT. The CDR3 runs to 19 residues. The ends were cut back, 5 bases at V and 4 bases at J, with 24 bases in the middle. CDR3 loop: CASSPTMGRSQSYNSPLHF. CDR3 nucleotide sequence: TGTGCCAGCAGTCCAACTATGGGACGGAGTCAGAGTTATAATTCACCCCTCCACTTT.

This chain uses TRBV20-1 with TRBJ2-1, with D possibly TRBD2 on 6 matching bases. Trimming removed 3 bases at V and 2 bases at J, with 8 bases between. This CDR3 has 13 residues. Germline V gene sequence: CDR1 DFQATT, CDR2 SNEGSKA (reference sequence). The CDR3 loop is CSASAGTYNEQFF. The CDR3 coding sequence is TGCAGTGCTAGTGCGGGAACCTACAATGAGCAGTTCTTC.

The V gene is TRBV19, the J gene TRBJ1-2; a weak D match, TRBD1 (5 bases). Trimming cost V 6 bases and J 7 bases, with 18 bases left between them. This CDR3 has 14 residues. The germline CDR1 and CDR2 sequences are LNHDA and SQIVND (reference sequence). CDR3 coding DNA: TGTGCCAGTAGCCCGGGGACTCGGGGCAGTGGCTACACCTTC. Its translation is CASSPGTRGSGYTF.

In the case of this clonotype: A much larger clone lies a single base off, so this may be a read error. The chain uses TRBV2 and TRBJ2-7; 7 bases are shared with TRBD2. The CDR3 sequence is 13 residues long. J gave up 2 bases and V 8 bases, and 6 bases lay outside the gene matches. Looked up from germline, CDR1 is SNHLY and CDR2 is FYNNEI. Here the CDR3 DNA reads TGTGCCAGCGGGGGGGACGGAACCTACGAGCAGTACTTC. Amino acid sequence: CASGGDGTYEQYF.

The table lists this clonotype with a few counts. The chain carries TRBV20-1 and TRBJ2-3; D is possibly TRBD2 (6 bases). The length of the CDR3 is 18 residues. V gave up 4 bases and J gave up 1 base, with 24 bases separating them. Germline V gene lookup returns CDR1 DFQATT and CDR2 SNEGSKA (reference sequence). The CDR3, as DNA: TGCAGTGCTACCGCTACAATAGCGGCTTTTCTTGGCACAGATACGCAGTATTTT. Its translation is CSATATIAAFLGTDTQYF.

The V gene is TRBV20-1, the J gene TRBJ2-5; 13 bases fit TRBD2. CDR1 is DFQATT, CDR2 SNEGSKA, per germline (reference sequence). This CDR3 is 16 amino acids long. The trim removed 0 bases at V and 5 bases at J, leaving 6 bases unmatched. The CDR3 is CSARDLGLAGRETQYF. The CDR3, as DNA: TGCAGTGCTAGAGATCTGGGACTAGCGGGACGGGAGACCCAGTACTTC.

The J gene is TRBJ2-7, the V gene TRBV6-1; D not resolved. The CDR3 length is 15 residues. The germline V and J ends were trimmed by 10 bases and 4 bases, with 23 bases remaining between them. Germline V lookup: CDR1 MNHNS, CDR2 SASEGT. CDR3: CATYYTGGPLYEQYF. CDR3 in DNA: TGTGCCACCTACTACACGGGCGGCCCCCTTTACGAGCAGTACTTC.

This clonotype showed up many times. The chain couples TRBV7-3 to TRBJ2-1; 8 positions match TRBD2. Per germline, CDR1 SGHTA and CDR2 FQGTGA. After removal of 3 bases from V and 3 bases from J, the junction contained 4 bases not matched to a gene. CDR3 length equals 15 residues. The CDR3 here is CASSFSTSDYNEQFF. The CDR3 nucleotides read TGTGCCAGCAGCTTCTCGACTAGCGACTACAATGAGCAGTTCTTC.

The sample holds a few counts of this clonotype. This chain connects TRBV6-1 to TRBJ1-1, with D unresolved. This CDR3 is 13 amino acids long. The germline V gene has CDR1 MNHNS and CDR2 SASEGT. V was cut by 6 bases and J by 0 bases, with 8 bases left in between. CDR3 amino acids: CASRDPMNTEAFF. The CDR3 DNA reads TGTGCCAGCAGAGACCCCATGAACACTGAAGCTTTCTTT.

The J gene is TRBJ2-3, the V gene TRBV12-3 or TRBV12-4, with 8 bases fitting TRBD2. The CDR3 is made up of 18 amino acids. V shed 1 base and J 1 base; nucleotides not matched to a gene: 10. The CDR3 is CASSLGGTLREGTDTQYF. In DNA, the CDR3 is TGTGCCAGCAGTTTAGGTGGCACCCTGCGGGAGGGCACAGATACGCAGTATTTT.

The CDR3 bases are TGTGCCAGCAGCCTCCTAGCGGTTACTAGCACAGATACGCAGTATTTT. Translating it yields CASSLLAVTSTDTQYF. V gene TRBV6-1 combines with J gene TRBJ2-3, with TRBD2 matching over 7 bases. V was clipped by 6 bases and J by 0 bases; unmatched bases: 9. CDR3 length: 16 amino acids. Looked up from germline, CDR1 is MNHNS and CDR2 is SASEGT.

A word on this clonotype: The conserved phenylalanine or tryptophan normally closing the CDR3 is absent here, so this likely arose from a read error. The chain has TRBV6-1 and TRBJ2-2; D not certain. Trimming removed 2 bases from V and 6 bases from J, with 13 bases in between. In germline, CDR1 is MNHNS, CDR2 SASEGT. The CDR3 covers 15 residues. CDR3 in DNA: TGTGCCAGCAGTGAAACCCATGCTAATTCCGGGGAGCTGTTTTCT. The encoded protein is CASSETHANSGELFS.

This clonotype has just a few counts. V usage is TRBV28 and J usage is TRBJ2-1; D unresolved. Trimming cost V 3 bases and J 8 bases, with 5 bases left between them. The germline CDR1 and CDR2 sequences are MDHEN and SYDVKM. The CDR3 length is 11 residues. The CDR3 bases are TGTGCCAGCAGTTTGAGATATGAGCAGTTCTTC. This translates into CASSLRYEQFF.

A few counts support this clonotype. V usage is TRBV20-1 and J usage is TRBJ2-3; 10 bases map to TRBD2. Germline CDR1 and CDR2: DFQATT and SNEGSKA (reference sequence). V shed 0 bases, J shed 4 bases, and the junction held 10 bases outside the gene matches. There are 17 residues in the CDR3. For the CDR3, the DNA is TGCAGTGCTAGAGATGAAAGGTCGAGCGGGGGGGCAGATACGCAGTATTTT. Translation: CSARDERSSGGADTQYF.